This section outlines one T cell receptor (beta chain) sequence together with its context. Germline V gene sequence: CDR1 MNHNY, CDR2 SVGAGI (reference sequence). The CDR3 is 14 residues long. The trim removed 8 bases at V and 4 bases at J, leaving 6 bases unmatched. Using immunoSEQ multiplex PCR, the repertoire was profiled, and TCRdb retains in-frame clones only, with some absent. The sample records around 250,000 clones, approximately 87% being singletons. This specimen belongs to a study of Ad26.COV2.S vaccination and SARS-CoV-2 variants. On the study more broadly: Vaccine-arm donor from the placebo-controlled COV1001 Ad26.COV2.S trial.

Noted treatment: roughly 20 received Ad26.COV2.S at low or high dose, single or two shots; roughly five received placebo; per-sample allocation not given. Material that was analyzed had been drawn on day 63 after the first vaccine or placebo injection. The V gene is TRBV6-6, the J gene TRBJ2-3; 10 bases agree with TRBD1. This receptor was obtained from a person between 18 and 60 years old who received the Ad26.COV2.S COVID-19 vaccine or a placebo. Sequencing was performed on peripheral blood, taken in a trial of Ad26.COV2.S vaccine versus placebo. CDR3 protein: CASYRDRGADTQYF. The CDR3, as DNA: TGTGCCAGCTACAGGGACAGGGGCGCAGATACGCAGTATTTT.